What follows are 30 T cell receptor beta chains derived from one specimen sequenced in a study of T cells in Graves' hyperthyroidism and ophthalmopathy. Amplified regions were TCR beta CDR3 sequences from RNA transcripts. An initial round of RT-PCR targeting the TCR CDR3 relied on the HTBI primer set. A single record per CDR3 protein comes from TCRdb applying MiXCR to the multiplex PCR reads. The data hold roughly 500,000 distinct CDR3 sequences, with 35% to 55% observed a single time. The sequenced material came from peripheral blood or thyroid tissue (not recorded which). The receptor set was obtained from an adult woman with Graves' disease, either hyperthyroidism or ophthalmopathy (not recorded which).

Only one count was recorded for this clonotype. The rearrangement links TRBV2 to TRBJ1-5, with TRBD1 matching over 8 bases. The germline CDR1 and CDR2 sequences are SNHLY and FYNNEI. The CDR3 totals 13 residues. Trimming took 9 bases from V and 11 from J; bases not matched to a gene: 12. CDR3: CASEDRGGKTQHF. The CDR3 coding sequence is TGTGCCAGTGAAGACAGGGGCGGGAAGACCCAGCATTTT.

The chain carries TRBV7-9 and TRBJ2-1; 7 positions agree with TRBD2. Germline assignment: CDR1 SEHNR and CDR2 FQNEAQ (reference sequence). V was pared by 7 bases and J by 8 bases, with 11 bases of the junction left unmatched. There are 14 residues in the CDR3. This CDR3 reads CASTPTGGSDEQFF. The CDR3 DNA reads TGTGCCAGCACCCCTACCGGCGGGAGCGATGAGCAGTTCTTC.

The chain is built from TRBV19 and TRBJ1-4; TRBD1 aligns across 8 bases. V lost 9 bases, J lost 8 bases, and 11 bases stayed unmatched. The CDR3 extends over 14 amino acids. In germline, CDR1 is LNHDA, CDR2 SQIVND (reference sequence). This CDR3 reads CASSPWDRWEKLFF. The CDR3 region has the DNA TGTGCCAGCAGCCCGTGGGACAGGTGGGAAAAACTGTTTTTT. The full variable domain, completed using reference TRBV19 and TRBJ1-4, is DGGITQSPKYLFRKEGQNVTLSCEQNLNHDAMYWYRQDPGQGLRLIYYSQIVNDFQKGDIAEGYSVSREKKESFPLTVTSAQKNPTAFYLCASSPWDRWEKLFFGSGTQLSVL.

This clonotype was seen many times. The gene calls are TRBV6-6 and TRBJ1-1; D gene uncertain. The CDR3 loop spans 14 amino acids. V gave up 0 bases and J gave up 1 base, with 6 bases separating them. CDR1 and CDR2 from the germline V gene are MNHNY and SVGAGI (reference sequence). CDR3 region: CASSYSTRNTEAFF. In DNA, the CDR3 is TGTGCCAGCAGTTACTCGACTCGGAACACTGAAGCTTTCTTT.

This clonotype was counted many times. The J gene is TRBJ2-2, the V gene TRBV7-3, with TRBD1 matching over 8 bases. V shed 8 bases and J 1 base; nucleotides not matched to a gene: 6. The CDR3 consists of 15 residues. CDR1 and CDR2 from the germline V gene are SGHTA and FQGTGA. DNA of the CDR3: TGTGCCAGCGGATACAGGGGGGTGAACACCGGGGAGCTGTTTTTT. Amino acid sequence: CASGYRGVNTGELFF.

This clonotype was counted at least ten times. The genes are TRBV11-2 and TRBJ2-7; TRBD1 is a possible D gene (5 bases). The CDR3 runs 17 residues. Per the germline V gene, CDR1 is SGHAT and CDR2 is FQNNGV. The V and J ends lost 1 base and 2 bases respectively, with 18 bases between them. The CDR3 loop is CASSLVSPKGITYEQYF. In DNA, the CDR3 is TGTGCCAGCAGCTTAGTTAGTCCGAAGGGGATTACCTACGAGCAGTACTTC.

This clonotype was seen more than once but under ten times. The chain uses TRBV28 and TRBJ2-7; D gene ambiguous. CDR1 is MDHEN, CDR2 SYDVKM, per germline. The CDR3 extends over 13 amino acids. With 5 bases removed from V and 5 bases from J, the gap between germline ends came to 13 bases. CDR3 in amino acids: CASSRDPRDEQYF. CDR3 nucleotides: TGTGCCAGCAGTCGAGACCCCCGGGACGAGCAGTACTTC.

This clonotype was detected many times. In DNA, the CDR3 is TGTGCCAGCAGTGTTAAGGGGGGCTATACTGAAGCTTTCTTT. As protein: CASSVKGGYTEAFF. The rearrangement joins TRBV13 to TRBJ1-1, with D possibly matching TRBD1 (6 bases). V lost 6 bases, J lost 5 bases, and 16 bases lay in between. Germline CDR1 and CDR2: PRHDT and FYEKMQ (reference sequence). The CDR3 covers 14 residues.

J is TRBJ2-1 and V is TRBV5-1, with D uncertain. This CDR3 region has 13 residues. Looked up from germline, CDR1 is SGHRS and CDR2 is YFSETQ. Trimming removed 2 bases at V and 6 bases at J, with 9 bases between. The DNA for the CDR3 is TGCGCCAGCAGCTTTGGACGACTCAATGAGCAGTTCTTC. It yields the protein CASSFGRLNEQFF.

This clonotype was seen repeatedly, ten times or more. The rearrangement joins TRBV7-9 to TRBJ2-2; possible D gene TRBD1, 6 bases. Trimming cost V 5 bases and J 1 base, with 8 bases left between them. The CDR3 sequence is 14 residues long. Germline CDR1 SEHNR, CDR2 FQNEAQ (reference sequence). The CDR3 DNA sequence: TGTGCCAGCAGCACGGGACAGAACACCGGGGAGCTGTTTTTT. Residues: CASSTGQNTGELFF.

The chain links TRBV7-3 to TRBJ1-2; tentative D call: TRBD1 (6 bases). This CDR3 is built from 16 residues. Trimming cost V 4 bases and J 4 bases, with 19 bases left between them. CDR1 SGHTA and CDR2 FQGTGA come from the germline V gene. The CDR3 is CASSSGTEGTSYGYTF. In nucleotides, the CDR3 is TGTGCCAGCAGCTCGGGGACGGAGGGGACAAGCTATGGCTACACCTTC.

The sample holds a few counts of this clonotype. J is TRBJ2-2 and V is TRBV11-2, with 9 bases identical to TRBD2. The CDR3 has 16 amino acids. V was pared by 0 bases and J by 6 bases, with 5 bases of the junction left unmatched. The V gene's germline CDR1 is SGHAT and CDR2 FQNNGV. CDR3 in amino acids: CASSLDPAGGPGELFF. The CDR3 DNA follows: TGTGCCAGCAGCTTAGATCCGGCGGGAGGGCCCGGGGAGCTGTTTTTT.

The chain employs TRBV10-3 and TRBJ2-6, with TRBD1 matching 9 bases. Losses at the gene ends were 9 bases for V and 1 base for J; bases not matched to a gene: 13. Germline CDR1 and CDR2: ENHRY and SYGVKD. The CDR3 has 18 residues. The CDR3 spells CAIANRGQGLSGANVLTF. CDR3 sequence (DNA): TGTGCCATTGCCAACAGGGGACAGGGTCTGTCTGGGGCCAACGTCCTGACTTTC.

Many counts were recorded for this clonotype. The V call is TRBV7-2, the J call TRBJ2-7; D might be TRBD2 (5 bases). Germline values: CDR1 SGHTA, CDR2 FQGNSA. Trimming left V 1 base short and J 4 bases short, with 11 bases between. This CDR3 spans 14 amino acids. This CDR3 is CASSLVGKRYEQYF. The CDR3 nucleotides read TGTGCCAGCAGCTTAGTAGGGAAGCGGTACGAGCAGTACTTC.

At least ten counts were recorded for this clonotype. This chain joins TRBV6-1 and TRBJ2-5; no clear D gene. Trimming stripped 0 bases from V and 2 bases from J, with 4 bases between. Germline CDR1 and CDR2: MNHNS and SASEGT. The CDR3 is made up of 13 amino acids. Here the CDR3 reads CASSEALQETQYF. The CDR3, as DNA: TGTGCCAGCAGTGAAGCCCTGCAAGAGACCCAGTACTTC.

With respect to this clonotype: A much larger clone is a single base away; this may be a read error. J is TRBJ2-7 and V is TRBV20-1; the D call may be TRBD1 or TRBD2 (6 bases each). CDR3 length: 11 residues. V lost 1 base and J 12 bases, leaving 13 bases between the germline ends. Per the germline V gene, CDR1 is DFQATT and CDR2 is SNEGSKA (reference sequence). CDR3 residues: CSARAGARRYF. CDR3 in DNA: TGCAGTGCTAGAGCGGGGGCCCGGCGGTACTTC.

As DNA, the CDR3 is TGTGCCAGCAGCCAAGCCCCGGGGAAGGAGACCCAGTACTTC. It encodes CASSQAPGKETQYF. This chain uses TRBV7-2 with TRBJ2-5; D may be TRBD2 (5 bases). This CDR3 contains 14 residues. Germline CDR1 SGHTA, CDR2 FQGNSA. Trimming pared 5 bases from V and 5 bases from J, leaving 15 bases between. Complete variable domain (other parts from reference TRBV7-2 and TRBJ2-5): GAGVSQSPSNKVTEKGKDVELRCDPISGHTALYWYRQSLGQGLEFLIYFQGNSAPDKSGLPSDRFSAERTGGSVSTLTIQRTQQEDSAVYLCASSQAPGKETQYFGPGTRLLVL.

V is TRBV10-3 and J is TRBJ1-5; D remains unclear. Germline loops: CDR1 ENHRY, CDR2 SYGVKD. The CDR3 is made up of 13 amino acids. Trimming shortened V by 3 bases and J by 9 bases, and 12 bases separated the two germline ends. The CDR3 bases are TGTGCCATCAGTGACGAGGGCGGTCTGCCCCAGCATTTT. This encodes CAISDEGGLPQHF.

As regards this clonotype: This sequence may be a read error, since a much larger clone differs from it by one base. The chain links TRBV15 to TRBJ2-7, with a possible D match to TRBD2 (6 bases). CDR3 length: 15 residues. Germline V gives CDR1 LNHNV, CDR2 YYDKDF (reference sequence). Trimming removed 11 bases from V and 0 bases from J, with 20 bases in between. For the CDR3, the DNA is TGTGCCGCCCGGGCCCCCGGGAGCCCCTCCTACGAGCAGTACTTC. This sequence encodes CAARAPGSPSYEQYF.

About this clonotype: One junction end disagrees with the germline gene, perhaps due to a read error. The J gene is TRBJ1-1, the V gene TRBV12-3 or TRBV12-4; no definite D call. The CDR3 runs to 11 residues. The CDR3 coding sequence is TGTGCCTGCAGTGCCCGTACGGAAGCTTTCTTT. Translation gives CACSARTEAFF.

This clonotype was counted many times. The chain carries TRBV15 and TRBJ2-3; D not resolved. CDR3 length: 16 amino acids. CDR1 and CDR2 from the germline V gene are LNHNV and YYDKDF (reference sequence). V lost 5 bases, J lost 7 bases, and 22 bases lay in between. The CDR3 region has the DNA TGTGCCACCAGCTCAAGAAGTTTGGCATCGGGCAATACGCAGTATTTT. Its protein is CATSSRSLASGNTQYF.

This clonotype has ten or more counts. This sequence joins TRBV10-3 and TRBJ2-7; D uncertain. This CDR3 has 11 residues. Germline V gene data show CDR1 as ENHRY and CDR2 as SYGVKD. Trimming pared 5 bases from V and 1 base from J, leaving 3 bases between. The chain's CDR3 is CAISRSYEQYF. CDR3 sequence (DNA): TGTGCCATCAGTAGATCCTACGAGCAGTACTTC.

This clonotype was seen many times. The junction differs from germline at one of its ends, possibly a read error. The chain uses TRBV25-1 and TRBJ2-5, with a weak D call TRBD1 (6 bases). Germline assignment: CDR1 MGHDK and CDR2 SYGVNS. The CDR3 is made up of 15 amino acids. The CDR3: CASSGTLQGQESQYF. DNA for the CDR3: TGTGCCAGCAGTGGGACCCTGCAGGGACAAGAGAGCCAGTACTTC.

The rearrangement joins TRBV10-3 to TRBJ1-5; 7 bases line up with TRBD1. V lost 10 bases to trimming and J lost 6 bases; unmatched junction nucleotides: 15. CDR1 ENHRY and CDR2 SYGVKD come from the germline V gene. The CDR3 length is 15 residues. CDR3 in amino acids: CASTQTGFGGQPQHF. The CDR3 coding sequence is TGTGCCAGCACCCAGACAGGGTTCGGAGGTCAGCCCCAGCATTTT.

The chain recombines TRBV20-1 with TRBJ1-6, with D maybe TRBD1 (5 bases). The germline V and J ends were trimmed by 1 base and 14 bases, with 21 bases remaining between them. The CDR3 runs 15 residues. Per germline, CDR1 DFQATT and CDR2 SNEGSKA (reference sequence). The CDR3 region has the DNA TGCAGTGCTAGAGTGCCCGGGGGGTCGGGTAAGGCCCTCCACTTT. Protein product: CSARVPGGSGKALHF.

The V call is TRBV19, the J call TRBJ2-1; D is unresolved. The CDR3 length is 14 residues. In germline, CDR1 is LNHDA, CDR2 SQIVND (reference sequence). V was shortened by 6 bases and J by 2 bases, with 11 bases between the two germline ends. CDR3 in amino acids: CASSVAVPYNEQFF. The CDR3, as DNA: TGTGCCAGTAGCGTGGCGGTGCCCTACAATGAGCAGTTCTTC.

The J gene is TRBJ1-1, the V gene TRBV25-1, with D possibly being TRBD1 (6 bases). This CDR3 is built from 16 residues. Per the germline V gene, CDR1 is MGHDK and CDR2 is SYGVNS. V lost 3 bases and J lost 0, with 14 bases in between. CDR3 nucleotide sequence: TGTGCCAGCAGTGAGGAAAACAGGGAGCTGAACACTGAAGCTTTCTTT. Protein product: CASSEENRELNTEAFF.

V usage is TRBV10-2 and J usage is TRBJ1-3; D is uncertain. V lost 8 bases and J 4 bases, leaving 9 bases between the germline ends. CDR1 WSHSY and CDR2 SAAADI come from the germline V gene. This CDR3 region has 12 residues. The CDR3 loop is CASSTGGNTIYF. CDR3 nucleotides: TGCGCCAGCTCTACTGGAGGAAACACCATATATTTT.

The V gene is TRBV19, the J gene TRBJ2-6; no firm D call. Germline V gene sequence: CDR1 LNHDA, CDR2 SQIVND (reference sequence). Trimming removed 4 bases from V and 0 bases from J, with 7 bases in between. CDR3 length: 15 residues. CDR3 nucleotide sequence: TGTGCCAGTAGTAGGTATTCCTCTGGGGCCAACGTCCTGACTTTC. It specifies CASSRYSSGANVLTF.

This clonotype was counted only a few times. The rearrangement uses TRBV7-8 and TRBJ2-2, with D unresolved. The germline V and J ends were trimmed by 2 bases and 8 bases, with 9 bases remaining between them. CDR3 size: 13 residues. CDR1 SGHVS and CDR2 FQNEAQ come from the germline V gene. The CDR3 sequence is CASSLKVGGELFF. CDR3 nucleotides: TGTGCCAGCAGCTTAAAAGTGGGAGGGGAGCTGTTTTTT.